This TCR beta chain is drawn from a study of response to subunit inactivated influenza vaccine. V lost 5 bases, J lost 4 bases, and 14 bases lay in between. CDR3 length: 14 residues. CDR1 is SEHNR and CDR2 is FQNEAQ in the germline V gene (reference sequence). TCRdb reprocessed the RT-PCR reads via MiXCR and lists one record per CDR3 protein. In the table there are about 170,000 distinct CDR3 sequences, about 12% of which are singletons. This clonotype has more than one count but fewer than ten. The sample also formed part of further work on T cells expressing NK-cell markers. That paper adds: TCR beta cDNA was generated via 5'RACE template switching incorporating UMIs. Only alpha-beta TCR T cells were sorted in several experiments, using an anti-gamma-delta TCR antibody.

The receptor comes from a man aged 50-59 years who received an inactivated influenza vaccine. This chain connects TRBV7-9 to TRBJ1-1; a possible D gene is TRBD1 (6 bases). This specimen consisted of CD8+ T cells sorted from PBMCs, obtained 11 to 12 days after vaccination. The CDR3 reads CASSNRQAGTEAFF. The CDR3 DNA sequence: TGTGCCAGCAGCAATAGACAGGCGGGCACTGAAGCTTTCTTT.